The T cell receptor (beta chain) under discussion was sequenced for a study of T-cell reconstitution after alpha-beta-depleted transplantation in children. The CDR3 loop spans 16 amino acids. CDR1 is SGHRS and CDR2 is YFSETQ in the germline V gene. V lost 7 bases and J 4 bases, leaving 20 bases between the germline ends. As it was prepared, the TCRbeta library received unique molecular identifiers. TCRdb fed the PCR reads into MiXCR, producing one record per CDR3 protein. In the table there are fewer than 90,000 distinct CDR3 sequences, around 7.9% of which are singletons. V gene TRBV5-1 combines with J gene TRBJ1-4; D is perhaps TRBD1 (6 bases). This receptor was taken from a human donor who donated a stem cell graft to a child with acute lymphoblastic leukemia. The specimen comprised PBMCs from the stem cell graft donor, sampled from the stem cell graft. The CDR3 here is CASHAGGGLDNEKLFF. The CDR3 region has the DNA TGCGCCAGCCACGCCGGGGGCGGGCTGGATAATGAAAAACTGTTTTTT.